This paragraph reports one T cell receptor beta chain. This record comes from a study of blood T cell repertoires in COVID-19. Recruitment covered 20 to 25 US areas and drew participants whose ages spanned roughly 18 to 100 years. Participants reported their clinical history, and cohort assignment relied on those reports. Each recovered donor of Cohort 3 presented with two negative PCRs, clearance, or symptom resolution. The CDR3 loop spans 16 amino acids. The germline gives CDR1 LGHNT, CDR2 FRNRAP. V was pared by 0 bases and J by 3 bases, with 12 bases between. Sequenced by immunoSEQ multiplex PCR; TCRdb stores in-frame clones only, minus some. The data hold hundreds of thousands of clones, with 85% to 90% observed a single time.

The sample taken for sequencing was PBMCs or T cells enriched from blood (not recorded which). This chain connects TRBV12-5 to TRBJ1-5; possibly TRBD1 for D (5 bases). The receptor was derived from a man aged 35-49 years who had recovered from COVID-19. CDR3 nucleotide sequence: TGTGCTAGTGGTTTGGTACTCGGCAGGGTCAATCAGCCCCAGCATTTT. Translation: CASGLVLGRVNQPQHF.